This T cell receptor (beta chain) was retrieved from a study of regulatory T cells in long-lasting Graves disease. Findings and limits, study-wide: New patients shared approximately 970 public clonotypes, and persistent patients shared more, with under 3,500. Persistent disease was characterized by preferential usage of TRBV28, TRBJ1-2 and TRBJ2-5. Persistent Graves' patients showed less TCR diversity than newly diagnosed ones.

Assembly of TCR beta libraries relied on iRepertoire HTBI primers together with Arm-PCR of CDR3 regions. In TCRdb, the multiplex PCR reads were re-called with MiXCR into one record per CDR3 protein. Of around 400,000 distinct CDR3 sequences listed, roughly 15% are singletons. The CDR3 loop spans 15 amino acids. V dropped 5 bases and J dropped 6; count of bases not matched to a gene: 9. Germline CDR1 and CDR2: SGHTA and FQGNSA. Time point noted: newly diagnosed GD, antithyroid drugs for less than 3 months. PBMCs provided the RNA from which the TCR library was made. Diagnoses of Graves' disease were made by American Thyroid Association guidelines. The sample holds many counts of this clonotype. Its cognate antigen is unknown.

This TCR came from a female donor with Graves disease. The chain carries TRBV7-2 and TRBJ2-3, with TRBD2 identical over 9 bases. The sample was peripheral blood mononuclear cells (PBMCs), taken at new diagnosis, from a patient treated with antithyroid drugs. CDR3 protein: CASSGGSGTSDTQYF. The CDR3 DNA sequence: TGTGCCAGCAGCGGCGGATCCGGGACTAGCGATACGCAGTATTTT.